Listed below are T cell receptor beta chains from one sample, sequenced in a study of T-cell reconstitution after alpha-beta-depleted transplantation in children. TCRdb redid the calling of the PCR reads with MiXCR, one entry per CDR3 protein. Here the sample spans 45,000 to 60,000 distinct CDR3 sequences, 40% to 60% being singletons. The material was peripheral blood, obtained before TCRalphabeta/CD19-depleted stem cell transplant. Receptor source: a boy younger than two with SCID, due to receive a stem cell transplant. Each CDR3 is given with its conserved first and last residue. A D gene is named only where the DNA matches it firmly. For some rows the clone size is stated as once, few or many, or as a class when expanded; others skip it.

V	size	D	J	CDR3	DNA
TRBV7-8	many	NA	TRBJ1-1	CASSPGNGQPRNTEAFF	TGTGCCAGCAGCCCCGGTAATGGACAGCCTAGGAACACTGAAGCTTTCTTT
TRBV5-1	NA	NA	TRBJ1-1	CASSLAGAGTEAFF	TGCGCCAGCAGCTTGGCGGGCGCAGGCACTGAAGCTTTCTTT
TRBV15	few	NA	TRBJ1-3	CATSRAPGEGNTIYF	TGTGCCACCAGCAGGGCCCCGGGAGAAGGAAACACCATATATTTT
TRBV7-2	NA	NA	TRBJ2-4	CASSFGGSKNIQYF	TGTGCCAGCAGCTTCGGGGGATCCAAAAACATTCAGTACTTC
TRBV7-2	NA	TRBD1	TRBJ2-1	CASSLGQGLIYNEQFF	TGTGCCAGCAGCCTCGGACAGGGGCTAATCTACAATGAGCAGTTCTTC
TRBV28	NA	TRBD1	TRBJ1-1	CASSYRGGSTEAFF	TGTGCCAGCAGTTACAGGGGGGGGAGTACTGAAGCTTTCTTT
TRBV6-1	many	NA	TRBJ1-1	CASSEIVGALTEAFF	TGTGCCAGCAGTGAAATCGTGGGGGCTTTGACTGAAGCTTTCTTT
TRBV6-1	NA	TRBD2	TRBJ2-1	CASSDVSGDYNEQFF	TGTGCCAGCAGTGATGTAAGCGGGGACTACAATGAGCAGTTCTTC
TRBV11-2	once	TRBD1	TRBJ2-5	CASSLRVGTGIQETQYF	TGTGCCAGCAGCTTAAGGGTAGGGACAGGTATTCAAGAGACCCAGTACTTC
TRBV7-2	NA	NA	TRBJ2-5	CASSLSYPGPIQETQYF	TGTGCCAGCAGCTTAAGTTACCCAGGGCCGATCCAAGAGACCCAGTACTTC
TRBV4-3	medium-sized	NA	TRBJ1-2	CASSQVGSRGGGYTF	TGCGCCAGCAGCCAAGTTGGCAGTCGGGGAGGTGGCTACACCTTC
TRBV5-6	few	NA	TRBJ2-7	CASSLSLARYEQYF	TGTGCCAGCAGCTTGTCGCTAGCGAGATACGAGCAGTACTTC
TRBV29-1	NA	NA	TRBJ2-5	CSVERETQYF	TGCAGCGTTGAAAGGGAGACCCAGTACTTC
TRBV4-1	NA	NA	TRBJ1-2	CASSQVQTNYNYGYTF	TGCGCCAGCAGCCAAGTACAGACTAATTATAACTATGGCTACACCTTC
TRBV27	few	TRBD2	TRBJ2-2	CASSSGLAGFTGELFF	TGTGCCAGCAGTTCAGGACTAGCGGGATTCACCGGGGAGCTGTTTTTT
TRBV5-6	NA	TRBD1	TRBJ2-7	CASSSWDRVISYEQYF	TGTGCCAGCAGCTCATGGGACAGGGTGATCTCCTACGAGCAGTACTTC
TRBV7-2	few	NA	TRBJ1-1	CASTIQVNTEAFF	TGTGCCAGCACCATACAGGTAAACACTGAAGCTTTCTTT
TRBV6-1	NA	NA	TRBJ1-5	CASSERVGNQPQHF	TGTGCCAGCAGTGAAAGGGTGGGCAATCAGCCCCAGCATTTT
TRBV29-1	NA	TRBD1	TRBJ2-5	CSEGTGGVETQYF	TGCAGCGAGGGGACAGGGGGGGTAGAGACCCAGTACTTC
TRBV5-1	NA	NA	TRBJ2-7	CASSLEQSTVGEQYF	TGCGCCAGCAGCTTGGAACAGTCCACGGTAGGCGAGCAGTACTTC
TRBV6-4	NA	NA	TRBJ2-2	CASSEGNTGELFF	TGTGCCAGCAGTGAAGGGAACACCGGGGAGCTGTTTTTT
TRBV7-8	NA	NA	TRBJ1-2	CASSPPGGDYGYTF	TGTGCCAGCAGCCCCCCGGGGGGGGACTATGGCTACACCTTC
TRBV7-7	NA	TRBD2	TRBJ2-7	CASSLVVGGWDEQYF	TGTGCCAGCAGCTTAGTCGTGGGAGGGTGGGACGAGCAGTACTTC
TRBV7-3	NA	NA	TRBJ2-1	CASSATGTSIYNEQFF	TGTGCCAGCAGCGCCACCGGGACATCCATCTACAATGAGCAGTTCTTC
TRBV5-1	NA	NA	TRBJ1-5	CASSLVGNSNQPQHF	TGCGCCAGCAGCTTGGTTGGAAATAGCAATCAGCCCCAGCATTTT
TRBV6-1	NA	NA	TRBJ2-2	CASSESGTGELFF	TGTGCCAGCAGTGAATCTGGGACCGGGGAGCTGTTTTTT
TRBV18	NA	NA	TRBJ2-5	CASSPPLQETQYF	TGTGCCAGCTCACCACCTCTCCAAGAGACCCAGTACTTC
TRBV28	NA	TRBD1	TRBJ1-2	CASSTYIGQGHGYTF	TGTGCCAGCAGTACCTACATCGGACAGGGCCATGGCTACACCTTC
TRBV4-2	NA	NA	TRBJ2-6	CASSQDGPAAGANVLTF	TGTGCCAGCAGCCAAGATGGACCAGCGGCTGGGGCCAACGTCCTGACTTTC
TRBV3-1	NA	TRBD2	TRBJ2-7	CASSQDWGGLAAYEQYF	TGTGCCAGCAGCCAAGATTGGGGGGGACTAGCGGCCTACGAGCAGTACTTC
TRBV29-1	many	TRBD1	TRBJ2-2	CSVSDRVATGELFF	TGCAGCGTCAGCGACAGGGTGGCCACCGGGGAGCTGTTTTTT
TRBV5-1	NA	TRBD1	TRBJ1-4	CASRLSPGQGNEKLFF	TGCGCCAGCAGGCTGAGTCCGGGACAGGGGAACGAAAAACTGTTTTTT
TRBV27	NA	NA	TRBJ2-3	CASSLTGQVPTDTQYF	TGTGCCAGCAGTTTAACAGGGCAGGTCCCCACAGATACGCAGTATTTT
TRBV7-9	NA	NA	TRBJ1-5	CASSSTPGGVDQPQHF	TGTGCCAGCAGCTCTACACCAGGCGGGGTGGATCAGCCCCAGCATTTT
TRBV5-1	NA	NA	TRBJ1-6	CASSLEGAESPLHF	TGCGCCAGCAGCTTAGAGGGTGCAGAATCACCCCTCCACTTT
TRBV10-3	NA	NA	TRBJ2-1	CAMRDSGRGEQFF	TGTGCCATGCGGGACTCTGGCCGGGGTGAGCAGTTCTTC
TRBV6-4	few	TRBD2	TRBJ2-3	CASSDGGGSPSTDTQYF	TGTGCCAGCAGTGACGGCGGGGGGTCCCCTAGCACAGATACGCAGTATTTT
TRBV3-1	NA	NA	TRBJ2-7	CASSQLGTPEQYF	TGTGCCAGCAGCCAACTCGGGACTCCCGAGCAGTACTTC
TRBV7-6	once	NA	TRBJ2-7	CASSHGAGFYEQYF	TGTGCCAGCAGCCACGGGGCGGGGTTTTACGAGCAGTACTTC
TRBV10-3	once	NA	TRBJ2-5	CATEEGPQETQYF	TGTGCCACCGAGGAGGGACCTCAAGAGACCCAGTACTTC
TRBV5-1	NA	TRBD1	TRBJ1-2	CASSTSTGANYGYTF	TGCGCCAGCAGCACCTCGACAGGGGCTAACTATGGCTACACCTTC
TRBV6-4	NA	TRBD2	TRBJ2-3	CASSETSGGTDTQYF	TGTGCCAGCAGTGAGACTAGCGGGGGCACAGATACGCAGTATTTT
TRBV5-2	NA	NA	TRBJ1-5	CAMGPGLGRKDQPQHF	TGTGCCATGGGCCCCGGGCTCGGCCGGAAGGATCAGCCCCAGCATTTT
TRBV27	few	NA	TRBJ2-7	CASSLIPGLSYEQYF	TGTGCCAGCAGTTTAATCCCGGGGTTATCCTACGAGCAGTACTTC
TRBV7-9	few	NA	TRBJ1-4	CASSRPRATDEKLFF	TGTGCCAGCAGCCGACCACGGGCCACCGACGAAAAACTGTTTTTT
TRBV27	many	NA	TRBJ2-5	CASSLSALQETQYF	TGTGCCAGCAGTTTATCGGCCCTCCAAGAGACCCAGTACTTC
TRBV20-1	few	TRBD1	TRBJ2-3	CSAYPPMGQGPSDTQYF	TGCAGTGCTTACCCTCCTATGGGACAGGGCCCCTCGGATACGCAGTATTTT
TRBV6-1	few	TRBD1	TRBJ1-2	CASSLDRASYYGYTF	TGTGCCAGCAGCCTGGACAGGGCTAGCTACTATGGCTACACCTTC
TRBV27	few	NA	TRBJ2-7	CASSYRALSPYEQYF	TGTGCCAGCAGCTACCGGGCCCTCTCCCCCTACGAGCAGTACTTC
TRBV9	NA	TRBD1	TRBJ2-7	CASSAGTGTDEQYF	TGTGCCAGCAGCGCCGGGACAGGGACTGACGAGCAGTACTTC
TRBV5-5	NA	TRBD1	TRBJ2-1	CASSPDRDNEQFF	TGTGCCAGCAGCCCCGACAGGGACAATGAGCAGTTCTTC
TRBV27	medium-sized	NA	TRBJ1-1	CASSSQGNTEAFF	TGTGCCAGCAGTTCACAGGGGAACACTGAAGCTTTCTTT
TRBV20-1	NA	TRBD2	TRBJ2-3	CSAVAGATDTQYF	TGCAGTGCCGTAGCGGGGGCCACAGATACGCAGTATTTT
TRBV11-2	NA	TRBD2	TRBJ2-1	CASSVTSGTHNEQFF	TGTGCCAGCAGCGTGACTAGCGGGACCCACAATGAGCAGTTCTTC